This T cell receptor (beta chain) was observed in a study of blood T cell repertoires in COVID-19. Study overall: Spain, Italy and the United States supplied samples that represented acute and convalescent COVID-19.

The ends lost 5 bases at V and 0 bases at J; junction bases unmatched: 8. The CDR3 consists of 16 residues. Germline values: CDR1 MNHEY, CDR2 SVGEGT. Only in-frame clones appear in the TCRdb table, and some are missing; sequencing was by immunoSEQ multiplex PCR. The profile shows 230,000 or so clones, about 88% of them singletons. The chain has TRBV6-2 or TRBV6-3 and TRBJ2-3; 7 positions match TRBD2. The clonotype comes from a middle-aged man with active or convalescent COVID-19. Material: peripheral blood. CDR3 nucleotide sequence: TGTGCCAGCAGTATCCGGGCTAGCGGTAGCACAGATACGCAGTATTTT. It codes for CASSIRASGSTDTQYF.